This TCR beta chain was sequenced for a study of cytomegalovirus exposure and HLA in healthy donors. V lost 4 bases and J 1 base, leaving 13 bases between the germline ends. Germline V gives CDR1 SQVTM, CDR2 ANQGSEA. The CDR3 is 14 residues long. The PCR employed 60 Vbeta primers together with 13 Jbeta primers. Some clones are missing from TCRdb's copy, which holds only in-frame ones; the method was immunoSEQ multiplex PCR. Seen here are roughly 190,000 clones, more than 75% observed once, and the top ten hold approximately 1.5%. Specimen: PBMCs. The rearrangement uses TRBV29-1 and TRBJ2-5; D perhaps matches TRBD1 (5 bases). This TCR was recovered from a woman aged 18-29 years in good health and CMV-seronegative. CDR3 sequence (DNA): TGCAGCGTTGTTTGGGCAGGGCTCCAAGAGACCCAGTACTTC. Its translation: CSVVWAGLQETQYF.